Listed below are T cell receptor beta chains from one sample, sequenced in a study of T cells in Graves' hyperthyroidism and ophthalmopathy. MiXCR, run by TCRdb on the multiplex PCR reads, gives a single entry per CDR3 protein. The repertoire consists of 350,000 to 450,000 distinct CDR3 sequences, with about 14% occurring once and the leading ten covering 25% to 30%. Sequencing was done on a sample of blood. The receptors were sampled from a man in his fifties or sixties with Graves' ophthalmopathy. Both conserved end residues are trimmed from each CDR3. The order of the fields is CDR3 protein, clone size, J gene, V gene. Size tells how often a clone was seen (once, few, many) or the class of an expanded clone, and some rows leave it out.

CDR3 protein: SARGPTGGPGADTQY
clone size: many
J gene: TRBJ2-3
V gene: TRBV20-1

CDR3 protein: AWEREGLGIQY
clone size: many
J gene: TRBJ2-4
V gene: TRBV30

CDR3 protein: ASSVSGNSPLH
clone size: NA
J gene: TRBJ1-6
V gene: TRBV9

CDR3 protein: SASGAGTGGSYNEQF
clone size: many
J gene: TRBJ2-1
V gene: TRBV20-1

CDR3 protein: ASSQDLAGVGNEQF
clone size: many
J gene: TRBJ2-1
V gene: TRBV3-1

CDR3 protein: ASSIQRYNSPLH
clone size: NA
J gene: TRBJ1-6
V gene: TRBV12-3/TRBV12-4

CDR3 protein: SARGGGNLGGYT
clone size: few
J gene: TRBJ1-2
V gene: TRBV20-1

CDR3 protein: ASSPRNGRGGELF
clone size: NA
J gene: TRBJ2-2
V gene: TRBV18

CDR3 protein: ASSRPGGSQTDTQY
clone size: many
J gene: TRBJ2-3
V gene: TRBV12-3/TRBV12-4

CDR3 protein: ASSLAQGPNTEAF
clone size: many
J gene: TRBJ1-1
V gene: TRBV12-3/TRBV12-4

CDR3 protein: ASSDRDRGADTEAF
clone size: NA
J gene: TRBJ1-1
V gene: TRBV5-4

CDR3 protein: ASSQGSSGELF
clone size: many
J gene: TRBJ2-2
V gene: TRBV6-1

CDR3 protein: ASTPGTDNYGYT
clone size: many
J gene: TRBJ1-2
V gene: TRBV12-3/TRBV12-4

CDR3 protein: SARDAKGVNQPQH
clone size: many
J gene: TRBJ1-5
V gene: TRBV20-1

CDR3 protein: ASSYNRPGANVLT
clone size: many
J gene: TRBJ2-6
V gene: TRBV2

CDR3 protein: ASSFGGPRGDEQF
clone size: many
J gene: TRBJ2-1
V gene: TRBV11-3

CDR3 protein: ASSQESSGSETQY
clone size: few
J gene: TRBJ2-5
V gene: TRBV4-1

CDR3 protein: ASSVVLGGEQY
clone size: many
J gene: TRBJ2-7
V gene: TRBV9

CDR3 protein: ASSIDRGLGKPQH
clone size: NA
J gene: TRBJ1-5
V gene: TRBV12-3/TRBV12-4

CDR3 protein: SGSLDGGHEQY
clone size: many
J gene: TRBJ2-7
V gene: TRBV29-1

CDR3 protein: ANSSRGGASNQPQH
clone size: NA
J gene: TRBJ1-5
V gene: TRBV7-8

CDR3 protein: ASSLANTGELF
clone size: many
J gene: TRBJ2-2
V gene: TRBV3-1

CDR3 protein: ATSRGGAGGQNEQF
clone size: few
J gene: TRBJ2-1
V gene: TRBV15

CDR3 protein: SVERTTEAF
clone size: few
J gene: TRBJ1-1
V gene: TRBV29-1

CDR3 protein: ASGRQVMNTEAF
clone size: NA
J gene: TRBJ1-1
V gene: TRBV19

CDR3 protein: ASSYGGLAGTDTQY
clone size: NA
J gene: TRBJ2-3
V gene: TRBV6-5

CDR3 protein: ASSRAGYNEQF
clone size: NA
J gene: TRBJ2-1
V gene: TRBV3-1

CDR3 protein: ASRRPLGISYEQY
clone size: many
J gene: TRBJ2-7
V gene: TRBV2

CDR3 protein: SASGKQETQY
clone size: many
J gene: TRBJ2-5
V gene: TRBV20-1

CDR3 protein: ASSASGQTQY
clone size: many
J gene: TRBJ2-5
V gene: TRBV28

CDR3 protein: ASSWTGNSNQPQH
clone size: NA
J gene: TRBJ1-5
V gene: TRBV5-1

CDR3 protein: ASSRIRDRDYNEQF
clone size: many
J gene: TRBJ2-1
V gene: TRBV7-8

CDR3 protein: ASSPQGGDTEAF
clone size: many
J gene: TRBJ1-1
V gene: TRBV10-2

CDR3 protein: AWSPPGKGSNQPQH
clone size: NA
J gene: TRBJ1-5
V gene: TRBV30

CDR3 protein: ASSDHGHLANTIY
clone size: few
J gene: TRBJ1-3
V gene: TRBV10-2

CDR3 protein: ASGKTGASYEQY
clone size: NA
J gene: TRBJ2-7
V gene: TRBV12-3/TRBV12-4

CDR3 protein: ASSQDLAEQF
clone size: many
J gene: TRBJ2-1
V gene: TRBV3-1

CDR3 protein: ASKPGLATHEQF
clone size: many
J gene: TRBJ2-1
V gene: TRBV2

CDR3 protein: ASSPNTGRTETQY
clone size: many
J gene: TRBJ2-5
V gene: TRBV27

CDR3 protein: ASSLVSGGLDSSTQY
clone size: many
J gene: TRBJ2-3
V gene: TRBV7-2

CDR3 protein: ASSLVGDRGSPLH
clone size: few
J gene: TRBJ1-6
V gene: TRBV7-9

CDR3 protein: ASIEGRTGELF
clone size: few
J gene: TRBJ2-2
V gene: TRBV28

CDR3 protein: ASSIPPGLAGAEEQF
clone size: few
J gene: TRBJ2-1
V gene: TRBV7-9

CDR3 protein: ASSRTGGSSYEQY
clone size: many
J gene: TRBJ2-7
V gene: TRBV18

CDR3 protein: ASSMRQGNYEQY
clone size: few
J gene: TRBJ2-7
V gene: TRBV19

CDR3 protein: ASSPGGGTGANVLT
clone size: few
J gene: TRBJ2-6
V gene: TRBV4-1

CDR3 protein: AWGGGRAPQY
clone size: NA
J gene: TRBJ2-3
V gene: TRBV30

CDR3 protein: SVVRLAGTYNEQF
clone size: NA
J gene: TRBJ2-1
V gene: TRBV29-1

CDR3 protein: ASRLAGNTDAQY
clone size: NA
J gene: TRBJ2-3
V gene: TRBV12-3/TRBV12-4

CDR3 protein: ASSRGGSWETQY
clone size: many
J gene: TRBJ2-5
V gene: TRBV11-2

CDR3 protein: ASSVAGQETQY
clone size: many
J gene: TRBJ2-5
V gene: TRBV2

CDR3 protein: ASSQTLRQDKEQY
clone size: NA
J gene: TRBJ2-7
V gene: TRBV7-9

CDR3 protein: ASSQADLAGYNEQF
clone size: NA
J gene: TRBJ2-1
V gene: TRBV3-1

CDR3 protein: SVPGQGKMNTEAF
clone size: NA
J gene: TRBJ1-1
V gene: TRBV29-1

CDR3 protein: ASSLGQGVVVWVTQY
clone size: NA
J gene: TRBJ2-5
V gene: TRBV7-2

CDR3 protein: SVVDRGETQY
clone size: many
J gene: TRBJ2-5
V gene: TRBV29-1

CDR3 protein: ASSLGEGASGATSTDTQY
clone size: few
J gene: TRBJ2-3
V gene: TRBV7-9

CDR3 protein: ASRPGGGQETQY
clone size: few
J gene: TRBJ2-5
V gene: TRBV12-3/TRBV12-4

CDR3 protein: ASSVTGPYEQY
clone size: many
J gene: TRBJ2-7
V gene: TRBV2